Each of the 19 T cell receptor beta chains below was sequenced from the same sample in a study of a mutant IDH1 vaccine in newly diagnosed glioma. These receptors' antigens are unknown. Clones were sequenced by immunoSEQ multiplex PCR, and TCRdb holds only the in-frame ones, with some missing. In the table there are roughly 57,000 clones, approximately 91% of which are singletons. Time point denoted: week 11, during vaccination. Every vaccine dose comprised 300 ug of mutant IDH1 20-mer peptide plus topical imiquimod. The material sequenced was PBMCs, taken from a glioma patient whose treatment included an IDH1 peptide vaccine. These receptors were taken from a man aged 35-49 years with glioma.

The chain joins TRBV9 to TRBJ2-1; 10 bases map to TRBD1. The CDR3 has 12 residues. Germline-derived CDR1 and CDR2 are SGDLS and YYNGEE. Trimming removed 6 bases from V and 9 bases from J; junction bases left unmatched: 3. The CDR3 loop reads CASKGQGSEQFF. The CDR3, as DNA: TGTGCCAGCAAGGGACAGGGGAGTGAGCAGTTCTTC.

This clone has just a few counts. The chain combines TRBV2 with TRBJ2-1; D is ambiguous. This CDR3 is built from 13 residues. The germline gives CDR1 SNHLY, CDR2 FYNNEI. The ends were cut back, 0 bases at V and 3 bases at J, with 3 bases in the middle. CDR3 amino acids: CASSEAVYNEQFF. In nucleotides, the CDR3 is TGTGCCAGCAGTGAAGCTGTCTACAATGAGCAGTTCTTC.

The gene calls are TRBV10-3 and TRBJ2-5; 9 nucleotides match TRBD1. Germline assignment: CDR1 ENHRY and CDR2 SYGVKD. The CDR3 totals 16 residues. After removal of 4 bases from V and 1 base from J, the junction contained 7 bases not matched to a gene. The CDR3, as DNA: TGTGCCATCAGTGGACCGGGACAGGGTTCCCAAGAGACCCAGTACTTC. Translated: CAISGPGQGSQETQYF.

The genes are TRBV4-3 and TRBJ2-7; D is uncertain. The CDR3 runs 13 residues. The germline V gene encodes CDR1 LGHNA and CDR2 YSLEER. V gave up 2 bases and J gave up 2 bases, with 7 bases separating them. This chain's CDR3 is CASSQSATYEQYF. CDR3 bases: TGCGCCAGCAGCCAATCCGCAACCTACGAGCAGTACTTC.

The sample holds one count of this clone. V gene TRBV5-1 combines with J gene TRBJ1-4, with TRBD1 as a possible D gene (5 bases). V was shortened by 4 bases and J by 5 bases, with 15 bases between the two germline ends. In germline, CDR1 is SGHRS, CDR2 YFSETQ. The CDR3 is 15 amino acids. The CDR3 nucleotides are TGCGCCAGCAGCCAGGGATGGAACTCCAATGAAAAACTGTTTTTT. Translation gives CASSQGWNSNEKLFF.

This rearrangement joins TRBV28 to TRBJ2-6; D possibly corresponds to TRBD1 (5 bases). The CDR3 is 16 residues long. Trimming pared 1 base from V and 0 bases from J, leaving 7 bases between. Germline loops: CDR1 MDHEN, CDR2 SYDVKM. The CDR3 spells CASSLLTGSGANVLTF. CDR3 bases: TGTGCCAGCAGTTTATTAACAGGCTCTGGGGCCAACGTCCTGACTTTC.

The chain has TRBV7-9 and TRBJ2-7; TRBD2 agrees at 8 bases. The CDR3 is 15 amino acids. V was pared by 5 bases and J by 3 bases, with 9 bases of the junction left unmatched. The germline V gene has CDR1 SEHNR and CDR2 FQNEAQ (reference sequence). The CDR3 protein is CASSLEGLDHYEQYF. Written as DNA, the CDR3 is TGTGCCAGCAGCCTTGAGGGACTAGACCACTACGAGCAGTACTTC.

The chain carries TRBV2 and TRBJ2-7; unclear D gene. This CDR3 region has 11 residues. The V and J ends lost 6 bases and 5 bases respectively, with 8 bases between them. Germline CDR1 and CDR2: SNHLY and FYNNEI. CDR3 protein: CASSLSNEQYV. The CDR3 DNA reads as TGTGCCAGCAGCTTGAGTAACGAGCAGTACGTC.

The rearrangement uses TRBV29-1 and TRBJ2-1; D is ambiguous. V lost 3 bases, J lost 3 bases, and 6 bases lay in between. CDR1 is SQVTM, CDR2 ANQGSEA, per germline. The CDR3 sequence is 12 residues long. The DNA for the CDR3 is TGCAGCGTTGAGCCTGTCTACAATGAGCAGTTCTTC. It translates to CSVEPVYNEQFF.

The chain is built from TRBV25-1 and TRBJ2-4, with D possibly matching TRBD2 (5 bases). Germline lookup yields CDR1 MGHDK and CDR2 SYGVNS. The CDR3 covers 14 residues. The V gene lost 2 bases and the J gene lost 6 bases, with 11 bases spanning the gap. The CDR3 DNA reads as TGTGCCAGCAGTGAAAACGGGGTACTAAACATTCAGTACTTC. It specifies CASSENGVLNIQYF.

The genes are TRBV6-9 and TRBJ2-1, with D maybe TRBD2 (5 bases). The CDR3 contains 14 residues. CDR1 and CDR2 from the germline V gene are MNHGY and SVAAGI. V gave up 2 bases and J gave up 10 bases, with 15 bases separating them. CDR3: CASSYEDLAGEQFF. In nucleotides, the CDR3 is TGTGCCAGCAGTTATGAAGATCTAGCTGGCGAGCAGTTCTTC.

The chain uses TRBV6-1 and TRBJ2-1; 8 bases map to TRBD1. Germline V gene data show CDR1 as MNHNS and CDR2 as SASEGT. J lost 7 bases, V lost 4 bases, and 12 bases had no gene match. This CDR3 region has 16 residues. The CDR3, as DNA: TGTGCCAGCAGTGGCCTAGACAGGGGTGTTTTAAATGAGCAGTTCTTC. As protein: CASSGLDRGVLNEQFF.

The chain uses TRBV2 and TRBJ2-1, with 10 positions matching TRBD2. The CDR3 contains 13 residues. With V trimmed by 5 bases and J by 6 bases, 1 base remained unmatched. Per the germline V gene, CDR1 is SNHLY and CDR2 is FYNNEI. The CDR3 DNA reads as TGTGCCAGCAGTAGCGGGAGGGCCAATGAGCAGTTCTTC. Encoded protein: CASSSGRANEQFF. Drawing the rest from reference TRBV2 and TRBJ2-1, the complete variable domain is EPEVTQTPSHQVTQMGQEVILRCVPISNHLYFYWYRQILGQKVEFLVSFYNNEISEKSEIFDDQFSVERPDGSNFTLKIRSTKLEDSAMYFCASSSGRANEQFFGPGTRLTVL.

The gene calls are TRBV19 and TRBJ2-2; 7 bases fit TRBD2. The junction had 5 bases not matched to a gene; V was cut back by 6 bases and J by 1 base. The CDR3 is 15 residues long. Germline CDR1 LNHDA, CDR2 SQIVND (reference sequence). Here the CDR3 reads CASSPGGGNTGELFF. CDR3 bases: TGTGCCAGTAGCCCCGGCGGGGGGAACACCGGGGAGCTGTTTTTT.

V usage is TRBV7-2 and J usage is TRBJ2-5, with a tentative D call TRBD1 (6 bases). Trimming shortened V by 1 base and J by 7 bases, and 13 bases separated the two germline ends. The V gene's germline CDR1 is SGHTA and CDR2 FQGNSA. This CDR3 is 14 amino acids long. CDR3 bases: TGTGCCAGCAGCTTAGTGGCAGGGGCAGGGACCCAGTACTTC. It yields the protein CASSLVAGAGTQYF.

The chain carries TRBV10-3 and TRBJ1-2; 8 bases match TRBD1. Trimming took 0 bases from V and 8 from J; bases not matched to a gene: 2. The CDR3 extends over 13 amino acids. CDR1 and CDR2 from the germline V gene are ENHRY and SYGVKD. The CDR3 sequence: CAISESAGGGYTF. CDR3 nucleotide sequence: TGTGCCATCAGTGAGTCGGCAGGGGGCGGCTACACCTTC.

The V and J genes are TRBV6-5 and TRBJ2-2, with TRBD2 matching over 10 bases. This CDR3 contains 15 residues. CDR1 and CDR2 (germline): MNHEY, SVGAGI. V lost 6 bases to trimming and J lost 4 bases; unmatched junction nucleotides: 5. Here the CDR3 DNA reads TGTGCCAGCAGAGCGGGAGGGCTCGGCACCGGGGAGCTGTTTTTT. Its translation: CASRAGGLGTGELFF.

The chain recombines TRBV28 with TRBJ1-2, with D uncertain. Trimming stripped 4 bases from V and 8 bases from J, with 8 bases between. Germline lookup yields CDR1 MDHEN and CDR2 SYDVKM. The CDR3 runs to 11 residues. Written as DNA, the CDR3 is TGTGCCAGCAGTTCCGCCAAAGGCTACACCTTC. Translation gives CASSSAKGYTF.

The chain carries TRBV6-6 and TRBJ2-2, with 8 positions matching TRBD1. The junction had 12 bases not matched to a gene; V was cut back by 5 bases and J by 7 bases. In germline, CDR1 is MNHNY, CDR2 SVGAGI (reference sequence). CDR3 length: 16 amino acids. CDR3 in amino acids: CASSQLSRGPNGELFF. The CDR3 DNA is TGTGCCAGCAGTCAACTTTCCAGGGGGCCTAACGGGGAGCTGTTTTTT.